This T cell receptor (beta chain) derives from a study of blood T cell repertoires in COVID-19. Overall study: T cells, B-cell-depleted T cells, or PBMCs supplied cDNA or gDNA.

CDR3 length equals 14 residues. V gave up 10 bases and J gave up 10 bases; unmatched junction bases: 12. Looked up from germline, CDR1 is KGHDR and CDR2 is SFDVKD. Per the original methods: It was from reference gene primer amplification that nucleated cell counts were estimated. TCRdb keeps only in-frame clones here, not all; method: immunoSEQ multiplex PCR. V, J and clone size reflect that table, while D and trimming were determined from the DNA. The sample shows about 240,000 clones, about 93% of them seen only once. While infection was still active, Seattle patients were enrolled and then followed longitudinally.

The receptor's source is a man younger than 40 with COVID-19, enrolled during active disease. The sample consisted of peripheral blood. The chain joins TRBV24-1 to TRBJ2-1, with 10 bases aligning to TRBD1. CDR3 amino acids: CATSGTGEVEEQFF. The CDR3 DNA is TGTGCCACATCCGGGACAGGGGAGGTCGAGGAGCAGTTCTTC.